The rows below give T cell receptor beta chains drawn from one sample of a study of molecular identifiers for immune sequencing clone quantification. TCRdb re-called the PCR reads through MiXCR, storing one row per CDR3 protein. This table holds tens of thousands of distinct CDR3 sequences, about 19% found once. What was sequenced was naive CD8+ T cells from blood, with Jurkat cell RNA spiked in. These receptors all come from a human donor in good health. Some libraries in this study had Jurkat cell RNA spiked in. The CDR3 runs from the conserved cysteine through the conserved F or W. D genes are given only for firm matches. The size entry is marked missing in some rows and otherwise reads once, few, many or a size class.

CDR3aa: CASSQDGMGPGNTIYF; CDR3nt: TGCGCCAGCAGCCAAGACGGCATGGGACCTGGAAACACCATATATTTT; v_gene: TRBV4-3; d_gene: .; j_gene: TRBJ1-3; abundance: many
CDR3aa: CASSYGGSRGVETQYF; CDR3nt: TGTGCCAGCAGTTATGGGGGTAGCCGGGGGGTTGAGACCCAGTACTTC; v_gene: TRBV2; d_gene: TRBD2; j_gene: TRBJ2-5; abundance: many
CDR3aa: CASSYRDPRSTDTQYF; CDR3nt: TGCGCCAGCAGCTACCGGGACCCTCGTAGCACAGATACGCAGTATTTT; v_gene: TRBV4-1; d_gene: .; j_gene: TRBJ2-3; abundance: medium-sized
CDR3aa: CASTTKDRPDTEAFF; CDR3nt: TGCGCCAGCACGACCAAGGACAGGCCAGACACTGAAGCTTTCTTT; v_gene: TRBV4-3; d_gene: TRBD1; j_gene: TRBJ1-1; abundance: many
CDR3aa: CSVGQGAAEAFF; CDR3nt: TGCAGCGTCGGACAGGGGGCAGCTGAAGCTTTCTTT; v_gene: TRBV29-1; d_gene: TRBD1; j_gene: TRBJ1-1; abundance: many
CDR3aa: CASSLGAGTEAFF; CDR3nt: TGCGCCAGCAGCTTGGGGGCAGGCACTGAAGCTTTCTTT; v_gene: TRBV5-1; d_gene: .; j_gene: TRBJ1-1; abundance: many
CDR3aa: CASSYSRVDEQYF; CDR3nt: TGTGCCAGCAGTTACTCTCGAGTGGACGAGCAGTACTTC; v_gene: TRBV6-6; d_gene: .; j_gene: TRBJ2-7; abundance: many
CDR3aa: CASSQSPPGAGELFF; CDR3nt: TGTGCCAGCAGCCAATCCCCCCCGGGCGCCGGGGAGCTGTTTTTT; v_gene: TRBV3-1; d_gene: .; j_gene: TRBJ2-2; abundance: many
CDR3aa: CASSLINPAEQFF; CDR3nt: TGTGCCAGCAGCTTGATAAACCCGGCGGAGCAGTTCTTC; v_gene: TRBV11-2; d_gene: .; j_gene: TRBJ2-1; abundance: many
CDR3aa: CATSVEPGAARDTQYF; CDR3nt: TGTGCCACCAGCGTTGAGCCGGGGGCCGCTCGTGATACGCAGTATTTT; v_gene: TRBV15; d_gene: .; j_gene: TRBJ2-3; abundance: many
CDR3aa: CASSQGLGISEQFF; CDR3nt: TGCGCCAGCAGCCAAGGACTAGGCATATCAGAGCAGTTCTTC; v_gene: TRBV4-3; d_gene: .; j_gene: TRBJ2-1; abundance: many
CDR3aa: CASSISSGNTGELFF; CDR3nt: TGTGCCAGTAGTATTTCTAGCGGGAACACCGGGGAGCTGTTTTTT; v_gene: TRBV19; d_gene: TRBD2; j_gene: TRBJ2-2; abundance: many
CDR3aa: CSVELSGIITDTQYF; CDR3nt: TGCAGCGTTGAATTATCCGGGATCATCACAGATACGCAGTATTTT; v_gene: TRBV29-1; d_gene: .; j_gene: TRBJ2-3; abundance: many
CDR3aa: CASSEVLGRSDTEAFF; CDR3nt: TGTGCCAGCAGTGAAGTCTTAGGACGATCGGACACTGAAGCTTTCTTT; v_gene: TRBV6-1; d_gene: .; j_gene: TRBJ1-1; abundance: many
CDR3aa: CASRIGGTSTDAQYF; CDR3nt: TGTGCCAGCAGAATAGGGGGAACCAGCACAGATGCGCAGTATTTT; v_gene: TRBV12-3/TRBV12-4; d_gene: .; j_gene: TRBJ2-3; abundance: .
CDR3aa: CATSDLGIERNEQFF; CDR3nt: TGTGCCACCAGTGATTTAGGGATAGAAAGGAATGAGCAGTTCTTC; v_gene: TRBV24-1; d_gene: .; j_gene: TRBJ2-1; abundance: many
CDR3aa: CSARVLANTDTQYF; CDR3nt: TGCAGTGCTAGAGTTCTAGCTAACACAGATACGCAGTATTTT; v_gene: TRBV20-1; d_gene: .; j_gene: TRBJ2-3; abundance: .
CDR3aa: CASSVAGAATYEQYF; CDR3nt: TGTGCCAGCAGCGTAGCCGGGGCGGCTACCTACGAGCAGTACTTC; v_gene: TRBV9; d_gene: .; j_gene: TRBJ2-7; abundance: many
CDR3aa: CASSPGTGEDYEQYF; CDR3nt: TGCGCCAGCAGCCCCGGGACAGGGGAGGACTACGAGCAGTACTTC; v_gene: TRBV4-3; d_gene: TRBD1; j_gene: TRBJ2-7; abundance: many
CDR3aa: CASSWLAGGLTGELFF; CDR3nt: TGTGCCAGCAGTTGGCTCGCGGGAGGTCTCACCGGGGAGCTGTTTTTT; v_gene: TRBV27; d_gene: TRBD2; j_gene: TRBJ2-2; abundance: .
CDR3aa: CASSLDEWSNIQYF; CDR3nt: TGTGCCAGCAGCTTGGACGAATGGAGTAACATTCAGTACTTC; v_gene: TRBV7-6; d_gene: .; j_gene: TRBJ2-4; abundance: many
CDR3aa: CASSQEELNTEAFF; CDR3nt: TGTGCCAGCAGCCAAGAGGAATTAAACACTGAAGCTTTCTTT; v_gene: TRBV4-2; d_gene: .; j_gene: TRBJ1-1; abundance: many
CDR3aa: CASHAGGIQPQHF; CDR3nt: TGTGCCAGCCACGCGGGAGGTATTCAGCCCCAGCATTTT; v_gene: TRBV6-2/TRBV6-3; d_gene: .; j_gene: TRBJ1-5; abundance: many
CDR3aa: CASSLQYQGKGTEAFF; CDR3nt: TGTGCCAGCAGTCTCCAATATCAGGGGAAGGGCACTGAAGCTTTCTTT; v_gene: TRBV6-2/TRBV6-3; d_gene: .; j_gene: TRBJ1-1; abundance: many
CDR3aa: CASSPPGPKRGNQPQHF; CDR3nt: TGTGCCAGCAGTCCCCCGGGACCCAAAAGGGGCAATCAGCCCCAGCATTTT; v_gene: TRBV7-9; d_gene: .; j_gene: TRBJ1-5; abundance: many
CDR3aa: CASSFTREVFYEQYF; CDR3nt: TGTGCCAGCAGTTTTACGCGGGAGGTCTTCTACGAGCAGTACTTC; v_gene: TRBV28; d_gene: TRBD2; j_gene: TRBJ2-7; abundance: many